A single sample is the source of the 7 T cell receptor beta chains below, sequenced in a study of blood T cell repertoires in COVID-19. Repertoires were generated with immunoSEQ multiplex PCR, while TCRdb's copy carries only in-frame clones and drops some. This sample carries 310,000 or so clones, around 89% of them seen once, and the ten largest clones take about 1.8%. The specimen sequenced was PBMCs or T cells enriched from blood (not recorded which). The receptors stem from a woman aged 18 to 35 with acute COVID-19.

This clone was found once. The gene calls are TRBV28 and TRBJ2-7, with 8 nucleotides matching TRBD2. Germline CDR1 and CDR2: MDHEN and SYDVKM. V dropped 7 bases and J dropped 9; count of bases not matched to a gene: 17. The CDR3 runs 15 residues. This CDR3 reads CASNRNSGTLYRQYF. CDR3 in DNA: TGTGCCAGCAACCGAAATAGCGGGACCCTCTATAGGCAGTACTTC.

DNA for the CDR3: TGTGCCAGCAGCTCAGGACAGGGGACTCAGCCCCAGCATTTT. Its protein is CASSSGQGTQPQHF. This rearrangement joins TRBV7-2 to TRBJ1-5, with 9 bases identical to TRBD1. This CDR3 has 14 amino acids. Trimming cost V 4 bases and J 6 bases; bases outside gene matches: 4. Germline V gene data show CDR1 as SGHTA and CDR2 as FQGNSA.

The V and J genes are TRBV7-2 and TRBJ2-3, with 7 nucleotides matching TRBD2. CDR3 size: 14 residues. CDR1 and CDR2 (germline): SGHTA, FQGNSA. V was clipped by 3 bases and J by 1 base; unmatched bases: 1. The CDR3 sequence: CASSLSGGTDTQYF. In nucleotides, the CDR3 is TGTGCCAGCAGCTTGAGCGGGGGCACAGATACGCAGTATTTT.

The rearrangement joins TRBV28 to TRBJ2-5; 11 bases line up with TRBD2. Germline CDR1 and CDR2: MDHEN and SYDVKM. This CDR3 is 16 amino acids long. The J segment lost 7 bases and the V segment lost 6 bases, leaving 13 bases of the junction unmatched. The CDR3 DNA follows: TGTGCCAGCAGCCTCTACGGGACTAGCGGCCGGGGGACCCAGTACTTC. Protein product: CASSLYGTSGRGTQYF.

The genes are TRBV29-1 and TRBJ2-7; tentative D call: TRBD2 (7 bases). The CDR3 runs to 14 residues. V lost 7 bases, J lost 3 bases, and 19 bases lay in between. CDR1 SQVTM and CDR2 ANQGSEA come from the germline V gene. CDR3 region: CSALTGRGGYEQYF. CDR3 coding DNA: TGCAGCGCCCTGACTGGGAGGGGGGGCTACGAGCAGTACTTC.

This clone has a single count. V gene TRBV4-3 combines with J gene TRBJ1-5; 8 bases map to TRBD1. The germline gives CDR1 LGHNA, CDR2 YSLEER. The CDR3 contains 15 residues. The trim removed 1 base at V and 5 bases at J, leaving 4 bases unmatched. CDR3 in amino acids: CASSQGTGIYQPQHF. In DNA, the CDR3 is TGCGCCAGCAGCCAAGGGACAGGGATATATCAGCCCCAGCATTTT.

This chain connects TRBV30 to TRBJ2-1; the D is unclear. The CDR3 runs 16 residues. Germline V gives CDR1 GTSNPN, CDR2 SVGIG (reference sequence). Trimming removed 0 bases at V and 0 bases at J, with 12 bases between. The CDR3 protein is CAWSVARLSSYNEQFF. The CDR3 DNA is TGTGCCTGGAGTGTGGCTAGGCTAAGCTCCTACAATGAGCAGTTCTTC.